This TCR beta chain derives from a study of T cells after yellow fever vaccination. Study background: For low cell numbers, libraries were made with SMART-Seq v4 Ultra Low Input.

Synthesis of TCR cDNA relied on 5'RACE template switching, which attached a universal primer site and UMIs. TCRdb re-derived calls from the 5' RACE reads in MiXCR, one entry per CDR3 protein. The table lists 500,000 to 650,000 distinct CDR3 sequences, approximately 16% of them singletons. CDR1 KGHSH and CDR2 LQKENI come from the germline V gene. This CDR3 is 14 amino acids long. V lost 1 base, J lost 9 bases, and 7 bases stayed unmatched. The chain carries TRBV18 and TRBJ2-3; 7 bases line up with TRBD2. This TCR was recovered from a young man who received the YFV17D yellow fever vaccine. The starting material was PBMCs, obtained about 5 days after the first yellow fever vaccination. DNA for the CDR3: TGTGCCAGCTCACCACAAAGCACTAGCGACACGCAGTATTTT. Translated: CASSPQSTSDTQYF.